The sequence of this TCR beta chain was determined in a study of cytomegalovirus exposure and HLA in healthy donors. PCR was performed using 60 Vbeta and 13 Jbeta primers. How the authors handled the data: Unique TCR beta chains numbered 60 million to 100 million in a later analysis, with roughly 11 million shared. Libraries were prepared by immunoSEQ multiplex PCR; TCRdb keeps only in-frame clonotypes and omits some of them. V and J calls and clone size come straight from that table; D and trimming were deduced from the DNA. The repertoire has about 140,000 clones, about 61% of them found once; the top ten carry about 1.8%. This CDR3 is 17 amino acids long.

The sequenced sample consisted of PBMCs. The origin of this receptor is a male donor in good health and CMV-seronegative. The chain joins TRBV21-1 to TRBJ2-3; TRBD1, the D gene given by the table, was not confirmed from the DNA. TRBV21-1 is given as a pseudogene. CDR3 loop: CASSNRGRNRSTDTQYF. The CDR3 DNA reads as TGTGCCAGCAGCAATAGGGGCCGGAACAGGAGCACAGATACGCAGTATTTT.